In its sample, the clone carrying this T cell receptor (beta chain) was seen a few times. TCRdb reanalysed the RT-PCR reads using MiXCR and keeps one entry per CDR3 protein. In the table there are 390,000 or so distinct CDR3 sequences, 16% of which are singletons. The data are from a study of patients and donors after allogeneic stem cell transplantation. Germline V CDR1 and CDR2: SGHRS, YFSETQ. This CDR3 contains 16 residues. V shed 7 bases and J 4 bases; nucleotides not matched to a gene: 5. The rearrangement links TRBV5-1 to TRBJ2-2; 15 positions agree with TRBD2. This clonotype originated in a human donor who was either an allogeneic HSCT recipient or a stem cell or donor lymphocyte infusion donor (not recorded which). It is not recorded whose cells these are; they may come from a transplant donor. The sequenced sample was blood, either unsorted or a sorted T cell fraction (not recorded which). CDR3 region: CASGLGLAGGTGELFF. The DNA of the CDR3 is TGCGCCAGCGGATTGGGACTAGCGGGAGGCACCGGGGAGCTGTTTTTT.